The sample holds many counts of the clone carrying this T cell receptor beta chain. Its cognate antigen is unknown. The sample comes from a study of CD8 T cells in ankylosing spondylitis. Making the TCR beta libraries involved quantitative 5'-RACE with molecular barcodes. TCRdb called the 5' RACE reads again in MiXCR, with one record for every CDR3 protein. The sample yields approximately 550,000 distinct CDR3 sequences, about 13% seen once. General study points: Ankylosing spondylitis blood seemed to carry a telltale TCR beta motif made of several highly homologous variants. Before this, some motif variants had been reported in reactive arthritis synovial fluid and blood. Matched ankylosing spondylitis synovial fluid reportedly showed significant enrichment of disease-linked clones.

The specimen was blood, either unsorted or a sorted T cell fraction (not recorded which). The TCR comes from a male donor with ankylosing spondylitis.

CDR3 DNA sequence: TGTGCCAGCAGCGGCGGTTTAGCATCGAACACCGGGGAGCTGTTTTTT. Amino acids: CASSGGLASNTGELFF. The chain joins TRBV5-5 to TRBJ2-2; D unclear. Germline loops: CDR1 SGHKS, CDR2 YYEKEE (reference sequence). Trimming stripped 4 bases from V and 0 bases from J, with 13 bases between. The CDR3 has 16 residues.